These 4 T cell receptor beta chains came from one sample sequenced in a study of OX40 agonist ivuxolimab in advanced cancers. Generated by immunoSEQ multiplex PCR, the TCRdb table keeps only in-frame clones and is missing some. Among 65,000 to 70,000 clones, approximately 90% were seen once, and the ten largest hold roughly 6%. The sequencing here drew on CD4+ or CD8+ T cells sorted from blood, taken in a trial of the OX40 agonist ivuxolimab. These receptors all stem from an adult with an advanced solid tumor such as melanoma, head and neck, liver or kidney cancer.

The count of this clone is one. The V gene is TRBV7-9, the J gene TRBJ2-3; 7 bases agree with TRBD1. The germline CDR1 and CDR2 sequences are SEHNR and FQNEAQ (reference sequence). The ends lost 4 bases at V and 2 bases at J; junction bases unmatched: 15. The length of the CDR3 is 18 residues. This CDR3 is CASSSTKLTQGYTDTQYF. CDR3 coding DNA: TGTGCCAGCAGCTCAACAAAACTTACACAGGGGTACACAGATACGCAGTATTTT. Full variable domain (outside the CDR3, taken from reference TRBV7-9 and TRBJ2-3): DTGVSQNPRHKITKRGQNVTFRCDPISEHNRLYWYRQTLGQGPEFLTYFQNEAQLEKSRLLSDRFSAERPKGSFSTLEIQRTEQGDSAMYLCASSSTKLTQGYTDTQYFGPGTRLTVL.

The rearrangement joins TRBV30 to TRBJ2-5, with TRBD1 matching over 8 bases. This CDR3 comprises 14 residues. The V gene end was trimmed by 5 bases and the J gene end by 5 bases; junction bases not matched to a gene: 10. CDR1 and CDR2 from the germline V gene are GTSNPN and SVGIG (reference sequence). DNA for the CDR3: TGTGCCTGGGGTACCGGGCAGGGGGCCGAGACCCAGTACTTC. This sequence encodes CAWGTGQGAETQYF.

The rearrangement links TRBV7-9 to TRBJ2-7, with D hard to call. V was trimmed by 1 base and J by 3 bases, leaving 4 bases between them. The CDR3 extends over 12 amino acids. Germline lookup yields CDR1 SEHNR and CDR2 FQNEAQ (reference sequence). CDR3 in DNA: TGTGCCAGCAGCTTAGGAGACTACGAGCAGTACTTC. It codes for CASSLGDYEQYF.

In its sample, this clone ranks as medium-sized. This rearrangement joins TRBV13 to TRBJ1-2; D unresolved. The CDR3 totals 16 residues. Trimming stripped 5 bases from V and 4 bases from J, with 20 bases between. From germline, CDR1 is PRHDT and CDR2 FYEKMQ (reference sequence). CDR3 nucleotide sequence: TGTGCCAGCAGCGTGGAGCGCAATTCGTGGGTCTATGGCTACACCTTC. It codes for CASSVERNSWVYGYTF.